The rows below give T cell receptor beta chains drawn from one sample of a study of cytomegalovirus exposure and HLA in healthy donors. TCRdb keeps only in-frame clones here, not all; method: immunoSEQ multiplex PCR. The data show about 160,000 clones, roughly 80% seen once. The source material was PBMCs. All receptors derive from a girl aged 5-17 years in good health and CMV-seropositive. Each CDR3 is given with its conserved first and last residue. A D gene is named only where the DNA matches it firmly. Clone size is not always given. Where it is, it says once, few, many or a class for expanded clones.

v_gene	d_gene	j_gene	abundance	CDR3nt	CDR3aa
TRBV12-5	TRBD1	TRBJ1-2	.	TGTGCTAGTGGTTTGGCCCAACAGGGGGCACACTATGGCTACACCTTC	CASGLAQQGAHYGYTF
TRBV5-4	.	TRBJ2-3	once	TGTGCCAGCAGCAATCGGGACATTTACACAGATACGCAGTATTTT	CASSNRDIYTDTQYF
TRBV4-3	TRBD1	TRBJ2-3	.	TGCGCCAGCAGCTACGGGACAGGATTAGATACGCAGTATTTT	CASSYGTGLDTQYF
TRBV6-5	.	TRBJ2-2	.	TGTGCCAGCAGTTACCCTTTAACCGGGGAGCTGTTTTTT	CASSYPLTGELFF
TRBV7-9	.	TRBJ1-3	.	TGTGCCAGCAGCTTAGGCGGAGGATACTCTGGAAACACCATATATTTT	CASSLGGGYSGNTIYF
TRBV6-5	.	TRBJ1-2	.	TGTGCCAGCAACCCACAGCCCTTGGGGGCGGGTGGCTACACCTTC	CASNPQPLGAGGYTF
TRBV11-1	.	TRBJ2-5	once	TGTGCCAGCAGCTTCCCCTGGGAGGAGACCCAGTACTTC	CASSFPWEETQYF
TRBV27	.	TRBJ1-2	.	TGTGCCAGCAGTTTGGCGGGGAGGGGCGCCTATGGCTACACCTTC	CASSLAGRGAYGYTF
TRBV6-1	TRBD2	TRBJ2-1	.	TGTGCCAGCAGTCGTAGCGGGAGCCGGTACAATGAGCAGTTCTTC	CASSRSGSRYNEQFF
TRBV6-6	TRBD2	TRBJ2-7	.	TGTGCCAGCAGTTACTGGGGGGGGTCCTACGAGCAGTACTTC	CASSYWGGSYEQYF
TRBV28	.	TRBJ2-7	.	TGTGCCAGCAGTTTCCTAGCAGGGGTGGGGGAGCAGTACTTC	CASSFLAGVGEQYF
TRBV4-3	.	TRBJ2-3	.	TGCGCCAGCAGCCAAGATCAGGCGACGGATACGCAGTATTTT	CASSQDQATDTQYF
TRBV7-3	TRBD1	TRBJ2-6	few	TGTGCCAGCAGCAGGGACAGAGCGGGGGCCAACGTCCTGACTTTC	CASSRDRAGANVLTF
TRBV30	.	TRBJ1-2	.	TGTGCCTGGAGTGCGCGGAACTATGGCTACACCTTC	CAWSARNYGYTF
TRBV5-1	TRBD2	TRBJ2-1	.	TGCGCCAGCAGCTTTGGGGGGGTGAGCTCCTACAATGAGCAGTTCTTC	CASSFGGVSSYNEQFF
TRBV13	.	TRBJ1-2	.	TGTGCCAGCAGCTTAGGCCTTGGTGAAATCTATTATGGCTACACCTTC	CASSLGLGEIYYGYTF
TRBV4-3	.	TRBJ2-7	.	TGCGCCAGCAGCCAAGAGTCTGTCTCCTACGAGCAGTACTTC	CASSQESVSYEQYF